This TCR beta chain is from a study of control samples from healthy donors and cancer patients. Only one count was recorded for this clone. CDR3 length: 16 amino acids. The V gene's germline CDR1 is SGDLS and CDR2 YYNGEE. V lost 4 bases and J lost 0, with 14 bases in between. Using immunoSEQ multiplex PCR, the repertoire was profiled, and TCRdb retains in-frame clones only, with some absent. The data show roughly 170,000 clones, just under 95% seen once. The chain employs TRBV9 and TRBJ1-3; D possibly corresponds to TRBD1 (5 bases). This receptor was identified in a woman aged 55-69 years in good health. The material sequenced was blood. Here the CDR3 DNA reads TGTGCCAGCAGCCCCAGGGACGGTTTCTCTGGAAACACCATATATTTT. This sequence encodes CASSPRDGFSGNTIYF.